The source of this T cell receptor beta chain is a study of shared clonotypes between healthy human individuals. Study results and caveats: Several donors had about 5% of their naive CD4 clonotypes in common.

After removal of 3 bases from V and 3 bases from J, the junction contained 5 bases not matched to a gene. Germline CDR1 and CDR2: MDHEN and SYDVKM. CDR3 size: 15 residues. Comments on this clone: Its cognate antigen is unknown.

Repertoires were generated with immunoSEQ multiplex PCR, while TCRdb's copy carries only in-frame clones and drops some. The sample carries approximately 1.4 million clones, 95% to 99% recorded once. The sequence came from a man aged 25 to 40 in good health. The V gene is TRBV28, the J gene TRBJ2-1; 7 bases agree with TRBD2. The source material was naive CD4+ T cells sorted from blood. As for subset: CD45RA+ positively selected. The CDR3 sequence is CASSFSAGDYNEQFF. Here the CDR3 DNA reads TGTGCCAGCAGTTTTTCGGCGGGAGACTACAATGAGCAGTTCTTC.